Below, 30 T cell receptor beta chains from the same sample are listed, as sequenced in a study of response to subunit inactivated influenza vaccine. TCRdb called the RT-PCR reads again in MiXCR, with one record for every CDR3 protein. The sample lists some 570,000 distinct CDR3 sequences; 11% were seen once. The sample was also linked to a second study, of T cells expressing NK-cell markers. As that study records: Making the TCR beta cDNA relied on 5'RACE template switching with UMIs.

This sample comprised PBMCs from blood, obtained on the day of vaccination. These receptors were obtained from a man between 45 and 60 years old who received an inactivated influenza vaccine.

This clonotype was picked up many times. The V call is TRBV6-2 or TRBV6-3, the J call TRBJ2-2, with a tentative D call TRBD2 (6 bases). The germline V gene encodes CDR1 MNHEY and CDR2 SVGEGT. The CDR3 contains 13 residues. V was clipped by 2 bases and J by 7 bases, with 8 bases between them. The CDR3 protein is CASSYTGVGELFF. CDR3 coding DNA: TGTGCCAGCAGTTACACGGGGGTCGGGGAGCTGTTTTTT.

The rearrangement uses TRBV15 and TRBJ2-3; TRBD2 matches at 14 bases. V lost 3 bases and J lost 6; bases outside the gene matches: 5. Germline V gene data show CDR1 as LNHNV and CDR2 as YYDKDF (reference sequence). The CDR3 spans 16 residues. The CDR3 coding sequence is TGTGCCACCAGCAGTATGACTAGCGGGGGGGCCGATACGCAGTATTTT. Protein product: CATSSMTSGGADTQYF.

This chain links TRBV20-1 with TRBJ2-5, with D possibly being TRBD1 or TRBD2 (5 bases each). The V and J ends lost 3 bases and 5 bases respectively, with 16 bases between them. CDR1 is DFQATT and CDR2 is SNEGSKA in the germline V gene (reference sequence). The CDR3 length is 14 residues. CDR3 coding DNA: TGCAGTGCTAGGGGGGTGGGCCTCGGGGAGACCCAGTACTTC. It codes for CSARGVGLGETQYF.

The chain joins TRBV7-6 to TRBJ2-5; TRBD1 matches at 8 bases. Trimming removed 0 bases from V and 4 bases from J; junction bases left unmatched: 4. This CDR3 comprises 15 residues. CDR1 and CDR2 from the germline V gene are SGHVS and FNYEAQ. DNA for the CDR3: TGTGCCAGCAGCTTAGCCGGGACAGGAACAGAGACCCAGTACTTC. Its protein is CASSLAGTGTETQYF.

CDR3 residues: CASSIYETDTQYF. CDR3 DNA sequence: TGTGCCAGCAGTATCTATGAGACAGATACGCAGTATTTT. This chain connects TRBV12-3 or TRBV12-4 to TRBJ2-3; unclear D gene. The V gene lost 5 bases and the J gene lost 3 bases, with 9 bases spanning the gap. The CDR3 runs to 13 residues.

This clonotype was seen more than once but under ten times. The chain is built from TRBV9 and TRBJ2-2, with D perhaps matching TRBD2 (6 bases). Germline V gene lookup returns CDR1 SGDLS and CDR2 YYNGEE. The CDR3 extends over 16 amino acids. Trimming stripped 4 bases from V and 1 base from J, with 14 bases between. The CDR3 DNA is TGTGCCAGCAGCCTCCGTAGCGGAGTGAACACCGGGGAGCTGTTTTTT. Translating gives CASSLRSGVNTGELFF. The full variable domain, with the rest looked up from reference TRBV9 and TRBJ2-2, is DSGVTQTPKHLITATGQRVTLRCSPRSGDLSVYWYQQSLDQGLQFLIQYYNGEERAKGNILERFSAQQFPDLHSELNLSSLELGDSALYFCASSLRSGVNTGELFFGEGSRLTVL.

J is TRBJ2-7 and V is TRBV4-2, with 11 bases fitting TRBD1. The CDR3 spans 15 residues. Germline CDR1 and CDR2: LGHNA and YNFKEQ. The ends lost 4 bases at V and 7 bases at J; junction bases unmatched: 9. CDR3 bases: TGTGCCAGCAGCCCCGGACAGGGGGCCCCTGGGGAGCAGTACTTC. Encoded protein: CASSPGQGAPGEQYF.

This clonotype appeared a few times. The genes are TRBV28 and TRBJ1-2, with 7 positions matching TRBD1. The germline V gene encodes CDR1 MDHEN and CDR2 SYDVKM. This CDR3 region has 13 residues. V gave up 5 bases and J gave up 4 bases; unmatched junction bases: 4. CDR3 region: CASSDRAPYGYTF. The CDR3 nucleotides are TGTGCCAGCAGTGACAGGGCCCCCTATGGCTACACCTTC.

V is TRBV24-1 and J is TRBJ2-2; perhaps TRBD2 as D (5 bases). CDR1 KGHDR and CDR2 SFDVKD come from the germline V gene. Trimming took off 6 bases at V and 2 bases at J, with 9 bases between the two ends. The CDR3 totals 14 residues. CDR3 region: CATSTEANTGELFF. The CDR3 DNA reads as TGTGCCACCAGTACGGAGGCCAACACCGGGGAGCTGTTTTTT.

The chain combines TRBV7-2 with TRBJ1-1; TRBD1 matches at 7 bases. The CDR3 consists of 13 residues. CDR1 is SGHTA and CDR2 is FQGNSA in the germline V gene. V trimming: 6 bases; J trimming: 8 bases; junction bases outside the gene matches: 9. CDR3 protein: CASRPWDSPEAFF. CDR3 sequence (DNA): TGTGCCAGCAGGCCATGGGACAGCCCGGAAGCTTTCTTT.

The chain recombines TRBV20-1 with TRBJ2-7, with 9 bases identical to TRBD2. The CDR3 runs 15 residues. Germline CDR1 is DFQATT and CDR2 is SNEGSKA (reference sequence). The V gene end was trimmed by 4 bases and the J gene end by 4 bases; junction bases not matched to a gene: 11. The DNA for the CDR3 is TGCAGTGCTATAAGCGGGGGGCGCATCCTGTACGAGCAGTACTTC. It yields the protein CSAISGGRILYEQYF.

This clonotype was counted only a few times. The chain is built from TRBV11-3 and TRBJ2-1; the match to TRBD2 covers 7 bases. Germline-derived CDR1 and CDR2 are SGHNT and YENEEA. The CDR3 consists of 14 residues. The V segment lost 3 bases and the J segment 8 bases; nucleotides outside the gene matches: 7. Written as DNA, the CDR3 is TGTGCCAGCAGCTTGGGAGGGAGTACCGATGAGCAGTTCTTC. This sequence encodes CASSLGGSTDEQFF.

V gene TRBV5-1 combines with J gene TRBJ2-3, with 7 bases matching TRBD1. V lost 0 bases, J lost 2 bases, and 6 bases stayed unmatched. CDR1 is SGHRS and CDR2 is YFSETQ in the germline V gene. This CDR3 region has 16 residues. The CDR3 here is CASSLVRQGYTDTQYF. CDR3 nucleotides: TGCGCCAGCAGCTTGGTTCGACAGGGTTACACAGATACGCAGTATTTT.

This clonotype came up once. Germline and junction disagree at one end, which may indicate a read error. The chain couples TRBV28 to TRBJ1-2, with 8 positions matching TRBD1. The CDR3 runs to 14 residues. In germline, CDR1 is MDHEN, CDR2 SYDVKM. In DNA form, the CDR3 reads TGTGCCATCAAACCCACCGGGACAGGATATGGCTACTCCTTC. Translated: CAIKPTGTGYGYSF.

This chain links TRBV29-1 with TRBJ2-7; 9 bases agree with TRBD1. Germline values: CDR1 SQVTM, CDR2 ANQGSEA. J lost 3 bases, V lost 1 base, and 7 bases had no gene match. This CDR3 is built from 15 residues. Here the CDR3 DNA reads TGCAGCGTTGAAGGTTGGACAGGGGCGATCTACGAGCAGTACTTC. Protein: CSVEGWTGAIYEQYF.

V is TRBV12-3 or TRBV12-4 and J is TRBJ2-7; D may be TRBD1 (6 bases). V lost 6 bases, J lost 5 bases, and 14 bases lay in between. There are 13 residues in the CDR3. The CDR3 region has the DNA TGTGCCAGCAGCACGGGACAAATCCACGAGCAGTACTTC. As protein: CASSTGQIHEQYF.

This clonotype came up a few times. This chain links TRBV5-1 with TRBJ2-7, with 15 bases that match TRBD2. The germline V gene encodes CDR1 SGHRS and CDR2 YFSETQ. The CDR3 loop spans 15 amino acids. J lost 5 bases, V lost 2 bases, and 2 bases had no gene match. CDR3 DNA: TGCGCCAGCAGCTTCGGACTAGCGGGAGGGCACGAGCAGTACTTC. Translation: CASSFGLAGGHEQYF.

This clonotype has a handful of counts. This chain uses TRBV5-1 with TRBJ2-3; 8 bases fit TRBD2. Germline CDR1 and CDR2: SGHRS and YFSETQ. The V and J ends lost 1 base and 1 base, in that order; junction bases with no gene match: 5. The CDR3 covers 16 residues. This CDR3 is CASSLNSGSGTDTQYF. CDR3 nucleotides: TGCGCCAGCAGCTTGAACAGCGGGAGCGGCACAGATACGCAGTATTTT.

This clonotype turned up a few times. The gene calls are TRBV5-5 and TRBJ2-7; 9 nucleotides align to TRBD1. The CDR3 sequence is 14 residues long. V dropped 4 bases and J dropped 3; count of bases not matched to a gene: 5. The germline gives CDR1 SGHKS, CDR2 YYEKEE (reference sequence). Here the CDR3 reads CASSRDRVIYEQYF. CDR3 in DNA: TGTGCCAGCAGCCGGGACAGGGTAATCTACGAGCAGTACTTC.

This clonotype was seen only a few times. The chain links TRBV29-1 to TRBJ2-5; 9 bases agree with TRBD1. Germline assignment: CDR1 SQVTM and CDR2 ANQGSEA. Trimming at V came to 1 base and at J to 3 bases, leaving 6 bases not matched to a gene. The CDR3 has 15 amino acids. The CDR3 DNA sequence: TGCAGCGTTGAAGCCCCGGACAGGGGAGAAGAGACCCAGTACTTC. It yields the protein CSVEAPDRGEETQYF.

This clonotype has only a few counts. The rearrangement joins TRBV4-3 to TRBJ2-2; D may match TRBD1 or TRBD2 (5 bases each). CDR1 and CDR2 from the germline V gene are LGHNA and YSLEER. Trimming cost V 1 base and J 6 bases, with 24 bases left between them. CDR3 size: 19 residues. The CDR3 sequence: CASSQAPPGTVATAGELFF. CDR3 sequence (DNA): TGCGCCAGCAGCCAAGCCCCCCCAGGGACGGTAGCTACCGCCGGGGAGCTGTTTTTT.

The V call is TRBV3-1, the J call TRBJ2-2; D is unclear. The CDR3 runs to 16 residues. V was cut by 1 base and J by 3 bases, with 12 bases left in between. Germline-derived CDR1 and CDR2 are LGHDT and YNNKEL (reference sequence). The CDR3 DNA reads as TGTGCCAGCAGCCAAGGAGGTTCCAGACACACCGGGGAGCTGTTTTTT. Residues: CASSQGGSRHTGELFF.

V is TRBV20-1 and J is TRBJ1-2, with TRBD1 matching over 7 bases. The ends lost 3 bases at V and 5 bases at J; junction bases unmatched: 6. Per germline, CDR1 DFQATT and CDR2 SNEGSKA (reference sequence). This CDR3 has 13 amino acids. CDR3 amino acids: CSARTGWSYGYTF. DNA for the CDR3: TGCAGTGCTAGGACAGGGTGGAGTTATGGCTACACCTTC.

This chain uses TRBV6-1 with TRBJ1-2; D unclear. CDR3 size: 14 residues. Trimming stripped 6 bases from V and 2 bases from J, with 13 bases between. The germline V gene has CDR1 MNHNS and CDR2 SASEGT. The CDR3 DNA sequence: TGTGCCAGCAGCCACATTAGTCCAAACTATGGCTACACCTTC. Translation: CASSHISPNYGYTF.

The V gene is TRBV12-3 or TRBV12-4, the J gene TRBJ2-3; TRBD2 matches 12 bases. Trimming took 6 bases from V and 4 from J; bases not matched to a gene: 14. CDR3 size: 18 residues. The CDR3 nucleotides are TGTGCCAGCAGGAACCGGCTAGCGGGGGGGACTGCGGCAGATACGCAGTATTTT. Translation gives CASRNRLAGGTAADTQYF.

This clonotype was detected a few times. This may stem from a read error, because a much larger clone lies one nucleotide away. The chain uses TRBV14 and TRBJ1-1; D is perhaps TRBD1 (5 bases). Germline lookup yields CDR1 SGHDN and CDR2 FVKESK. V lost 1 base, J lost 4 bases, and 7 bases lay in between. The CDR3 has 13 residues. The DNA of the CDR3 is TGTGCCAGCAGCCAAGGACAGAGCACTGAAGCTTTCTTT. This translates into CASSQGQSTEAFF.

The chain has TRBV24-1 and TRBJ2-3; no reliable D call. The V end was cut by 1 base, the J end by 5 bases, with 3 bases between. CDR3 length: 12 amino acids. Per the germline V gene, CDR1 is KGHDR and CDR2 is SFDVKD. The CDR3 DNA reads as TGTGCCACCAGTGATTTCGTAGATACGCAGTATTTT. Translating gives CATSDFVDTQYF.

This clonotype came up a few times. The J gene is TRBJ2-5, the V gene TRBV20-1; TRBD2 matches at 7 bases. Germline values: CDR1 DFQATT, CDR2 SNEGSKA (reference sequence). The CDR3 contains 13 residues. V gave up 6 bases and J gave up 2 bases; unmatched junction bases: 6. The CDR3 sequence: CSAPASGQETQYF. The CDR3 nucleotides are TGCAGTGCCCCAGCTAGCGGACAAGAGACCCAGTACTTC.

In this sample, this clonotype turned up a few times. This rearrangement joins TRBV7-8 to TRBJ2-3, with 10 bases lining up with TRBD2. Germline-derived CDR1 and CDR2 are SGHVS and FQNEAQ. The CDR3 is made up of 14 amino acids. V shed 2 bases, J shed 6 bases, and the junction held 2 bases outside the gene matches. CDR3: CASSLQLAGDTQYF. The CDR3 nucleotides read TGTGCCAGCAGCTTACAACTAGCGGGGGATACGCAGTATTTT.

This clonotype has a handful of counts. The J gene is TRBJ1-4, the V gene TRBV20-1; the D gene is possibly TRBD1 (6 bases). Germline V lookup: CDR1 DFQATT, CDR2 SNEGSKA (reference sequence). This CDR3 has 13 residues. V lost 3 bases and J lost 7, with 12 bases in between. CDR3 sequence (DNA): TGCAGTGCTAGTGGACAGTTCGGTGAAAAACTGTTTTTT. This encodes CSASGQFGEKLFF.